This TCR beta chain was sequenced in a study of cytomegalovirus exposure and HLA in healthy donors. The CDR3 totals 15 residues. The V gene's germline CDR1 is LNHNV and CDR2 YYDKDF (reference sequence). V was clipped by 4 bases and J by 3 bases; unmatched bases: 3. Although they were nominally healthy when sampled, donors likely had unrecorded immune exposures. The primer mix had 60 Vbeta and 13 Jbeta primers. The table came from immunoSEQ multiplex PCR; TCRdb's copy has only in-frame clones and leaves some out. The table records roughly 120,000 clones, about 81% of them present only once. The clonotype was recovered from a woman aged 25 to 39 in good health and CMV-seronegative. Sample: PBMCs. The chain carries TRBV15 and TRBJ2-1; 10 bases fit TRBD2. The CDR3: CATSTGTSDYNEQFF. The CDR3 DNA follows: TGTGCCACCAGCACCGGGACTAGCGACTACAATGAGCAGTTCTTC.